A selection of T cell receptor beta chains follows, all from one sample in a study of cytomegalovirus exposure and HLA in healthy donors. Sequenced by immunoSEQ multiplex PCR; TCRdb stores in-frame clones only, minus some. There are about 150,000 clones in the sample; more than 60% occur only once, and around 3.1% lies in the top ten. The sample was PBMCs. The receptors were sampled from a woman between 50 and 59 years old in good health and CMV-seropositive. Each CDR3 is given with its conserved first and last residue. Each record gives: D gene, J gene, V gene, clone size, CDR3 DNA, CDR3 protein. The D gene is left open where the match is weak. Size tells how often a clone was seen (once, few, many) or the class of an expanded clone, and some rows leave it out.

>-|TRBJ2-7|TRBV18|-
TGTGCCAGCTCACTTCAGGCGTACTCCTACGAGCAGTACTTC
CASSLQAYSYEQYF
>-|TRBJ1-4|TRBV27|-
TGTGCCAGCGGGAGTGAAAAACTGTTTTTT
CASGSEKLFF
>TRBD2|TRBJ2-5|TRBV6-1|-
TGTGCCAGCAGTGAGGGACTAGCGGGGGGCCAAGAGACCCAGTACTTC
CASSEGLAGGQETQYF
>-|TRBJ1-3|TRBV7-2|once
TGTGCCAGCAGCTTAGCGTCGGGGGGCCGAAACACCATATATTTT
CASSLASGGRNTIYF
>TRBD1|TRBJ1-4|TRBV30|few
TGTGCCTGGAGTCCCGGGACAGTTAATGAAAAACTGTTTTTT
CAWSPGTVNEKLFF
>TRBD1|TRBJ1-2|TRBV29-1|-
TGCAGCGGGGGGGACAGGTCCGGTGGCTACACCTTC
CSGGDRSGGYTF
>TRBD1|TRBJ2-7|TRBV5-1|-
TGCGCCAGCAGCGAAAACACACAGGGGGGCTACGAGCAGTACTTC
CASSENTQGGYEQYF
>-|TRBJ2-5|TRBV4-3|-
TGCGCCAGCAGCCAAGGGGTCAAATGGCGGGTGCCACCCAAGGGGACCCAGTACTTC
CASSQGVKWRVPPKGTQYF
>TRBD1|TRBJ2-7|TRBV6-5|-
TGTGCCAGCAGTTACGGGGCCGGGACAGGGAACTACGAGCAGTACTTC
CASSYGAGTGNYEQYF
>TRBD1|TRBJ1-3|TRBV7-2|-
TGTGCCAGCAGCTTAGCCCCAGGGGGATATGGAAACACCATATATTTT
CASSLAPGGYGNTIYF